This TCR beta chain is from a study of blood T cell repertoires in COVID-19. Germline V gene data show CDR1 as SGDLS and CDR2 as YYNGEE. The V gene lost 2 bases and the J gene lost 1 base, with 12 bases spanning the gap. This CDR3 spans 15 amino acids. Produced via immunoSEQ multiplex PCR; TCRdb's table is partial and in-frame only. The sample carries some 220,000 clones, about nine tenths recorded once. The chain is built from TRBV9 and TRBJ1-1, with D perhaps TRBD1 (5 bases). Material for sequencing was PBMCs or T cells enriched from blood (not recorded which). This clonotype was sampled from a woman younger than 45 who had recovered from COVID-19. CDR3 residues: CASSVGGRQNTEAFF. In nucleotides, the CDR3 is TGTGCCAGCAGCGTCGGGGGGAGGCAGAACACTGAAGCTTTCTTT.